This T cell receptor (beta chain) was sequenced for a study of T cell clones after liver transplantation. Germline-derived CDR1 and CDR2 are SGHKS and YYEKEE (reference sequence). This CDR3 comprises 15 residues. Deletions cut 4 bases from V and 4 bases from J, with 16 bases between. Study-level findings and limits: Circulating graft-donor-reactive CD4 TCRbeta sequences fell significantly post-transplant in most of the 8 subjects.

Turning to this clone: Its specificity is not known.

Data came from immunoSEQ multiplex PCR; TCRdb stores just in-frame clones and leaves some out. The data hold nearly 45,000 clones, with about 86% observed a single time. The chain has TRBV5-5 and TRBJ2-3, with D perhaps being TRBD1 or TRBD2 (5 bases each). Sequenced material: CD4+ T cells from blood, taken 24 months after liver transplant. The receptor was derived from a human patient who received a liver transplant. Part of the T cell pool may stem from the graft donor. This CDR3 is CASSPGTPGSDTQYF. For the CDR3, the DNA is TGTGCCAGCAGCCCAGGGACCCCCGGGTCAGATACGCAGTATTTT.